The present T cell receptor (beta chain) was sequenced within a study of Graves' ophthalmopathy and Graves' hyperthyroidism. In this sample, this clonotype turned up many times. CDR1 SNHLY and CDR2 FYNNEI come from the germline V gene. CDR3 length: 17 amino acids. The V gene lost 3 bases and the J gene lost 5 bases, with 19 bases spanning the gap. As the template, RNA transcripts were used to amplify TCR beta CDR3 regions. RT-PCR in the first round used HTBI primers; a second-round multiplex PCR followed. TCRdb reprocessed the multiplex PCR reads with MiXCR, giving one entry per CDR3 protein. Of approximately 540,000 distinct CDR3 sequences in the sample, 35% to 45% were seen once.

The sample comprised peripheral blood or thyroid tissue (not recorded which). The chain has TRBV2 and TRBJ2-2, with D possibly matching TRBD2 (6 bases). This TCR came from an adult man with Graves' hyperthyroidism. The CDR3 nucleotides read TGTGCCAGCAGTGATCCGTCTAACGGGGGTCGTACCGGGGAGCTGTTTTTT. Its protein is CASSDPSNGGRTGELFF.